Below, 29 T cell receptor beta chains from the same sample are listed, as sequenced in a study of blood T cell repertoires in COVID-19. TCRdb's table, derived via immunoSEQ multiplex PCR, lists solely in-frame clones and lacks some. The repertoire consists of fewer than 300,000 clones, with roughly nine tenths occurring once and the leading ten covering less than 15%. The sequenced material came from peripheral blood. The source of these receptors is a woman aged 25 to 45 with COVID-19, enrolled during active disease.

The chain links TRBV29-1 to TRBJ2-4; tentatively, D is TRBD2 (6 bases). Trimming removed 6 bases from V and 7 bases from J, with 13 bases in between. CDR1 is SQVTM, CDR2 ANQGSEA, per germline. The CDR3 sequence is 12 residues long. The DNA for the CDR3 is TGCAGCGTCGCCGGGACTGATAACATTCAGTACTTC. The encoded protein is CSVAGTDNIQYF.

The J gene is TRBJ1-6, the V gene TRBV19; the D is unclear. Germline loops: CDR1 LNHDA, CDR2 SQIVND (reference sequence). V was clipped by 4 bases and J by 14 bases, with 21 bases between them. The CDR3 sequence is 15 residues long. In nucleotides, the CDR3 is TGTGCCAGTAGTAACGGACCTGGGTGGGAGGTGACCCTCCACTTT. Its translation: CASSNGPGWEVTLHF. Based on the CDR3 plus reference TRBV19 and TRBJ1-6, the full variable domain is DGGITQSPKYLFRKEGQNVTLSCEQNLNHDAMYWYRQDPGQGLRLIYYSQIVNDFQKGDIAEGYSVSREKKESFPLTVTSAQKNPTAFYLCASSNGPGWEVTLHFGNGTRLTVT.

The chain recombines TRBV11-2 with TRBJ1-1; D may be TRBD1 (6 bases). The V gene lost 1 base and the J gene lost 1 base, with 10 bases spanning the gap. CDR3 length equals 15 residues. Germline assignment: CDR1 SGHAT and CDR2 FQNNGV. The CDR3 sequence: CASSLAGVGNTEAFF. In DNA, the CDR3 is TGTGCCAGCAGCTTAGCAGGGGTGGGGAACACTGAAGCTTTCTTT.

The chain links TRBV19 to TRBJ2-5; 8 bases match TRBD1. V lost 3 bases to trimming and J lost 5 bases; unmatched junction nucleotides: 5. Germline CDR1 and CDR2: LNHDA and SQIVND (reference sequence). This CDR3 is built from 14 residues. The CDR3 reads CASSIRTGWETQYF. Written as DNA, the CDR3 is TGTGCCAGTAGTATCAGGACAGGGTGGGAGACCCAGTACTTC.

The chain employs TRBV27 and TRBJ1-2, with D perhaps TRBD1 (5 bases). From germline, CDR1 is MNHEY and CDR2 SMNVEV (reference sequence). This CDR3 comprises 13 residues. V was pared by 2 bases and J by 7 bases, with 11 bases between. CDR3 protein: CASSLIGEGGYTF. The CDR3 region has the DNA TGTGCCAGCAGTTTAATAGGGGAGGGTGGCTACACCTTC.

CDR3 sequence reads: CASSLVAGVYNEQFF. In nucleotides, the CDR3 is TGTGCCAGCAGCTTAGTAGCGGGGGTTTACAATGAGCAGTTCTTC. The J gene is TRBJ2-1, the V gene TRBV7-9, with 9 nucleotides matching TRBD2. V lost 1 base to trimming and J lost 4 bases; unmatched junction nucleotides: 2. CDR1 and CDR2 (germline): SEHNR, FQNEAQ (reference sequence). This CDR3 comprises 15 residues.

The genes are TRBV2 and TRBJ2-7; 11 bases match TRBD2. The CDR3 spans 14 residues. The V and J ends lost 4 bases and 2 bases, in that order; junction bases with no gene match: 1. Germline CDR1 SNHLY, CDR2 FYNNEI. CDR3 in DNA: TGTGCCAGCAGTGGTAGCGGGGGGGCCTACGAGCAGTACTTC. This sequence encodes CASSGSGGAYEQYF.

CDR3: CASRPPGYGYTF. The DNA for the CDR3 is TGTGCCAGCCGCCCCCCAGGCTACGGCTACACCTTC. The V call is TRBV12-3 or TRBV12-4, the J call TRBJ1-2; D gene ambiguous. Trimming shortened V by 8 bases and J by 8 bases, and 15 bases separated the two germline ends. This CDR3 comprises 12 residues.

The chain is built from TRBV7-8 and TRBJ2-7, with a possible D match to TRBD2 (5 bases). This CDR3 is 13 amino acids long. V lost 10 bases to trimming and J lost 3 bases, with 16 bases between them. Germline CDR1 and CDR2: SGHVS and FQNEAQ. Here the CDR3 DNA reads TGTGCCATCGGGGTGGACGGAGGCTACGAGCAGTACTTC. This codes for CAIGVDGGYEQYF.

The CDR3 is CSVDGGYTF. The CDR3 region has the DNA TGCAGCGTTGACGGGGGGTACACCTTC. V usage is TRBV29-1 and J usage is TRBJ1-2; D possibly corresponds to TRBD1 (5 bases). V lost 3 bases to trimming and J lost 11 bases, with 7 bases between them. The CDR3 sequence is 9 residues long. Germline V gene lookup returns CDR1 SQVTM and CDR2 ANQGSEA.

The J gene is TRBJ1-1, the V gene TRBV6-2 or TRBV6-3; D is ambiguous. The V end was cut by 5 bases, the J end by 10 bases, with 20 bases between. Germline V gene data show CDR1 as MNHEY and CDR2 as SVGEGT. The CDR3 spans 14 residues. CDR3 in amino acids: CASSPPEGYPRAFF. As DNA, the CDR3 is TGTGCCAGCAGTCCCCCAGAGGGCTATCCAAGAGCTTTCTTT.

The V and J genes are TRBV7-2 and TRBJ2-3, with TRBD2 matching 8 bases. This CDR3 spans 15 amino acids. With V trimmed by 5 bases and J by 4 bases, 8 bases remained unmatched. Germline lookup yields CDR1 SGHTA and CDR2 FQGNSA. This CDR3 is CASSPPGLDADTQYF. The CDR3, as DNA: TGTGCCAGCAGCCCCCCGGGACTAGACGCAGATACGCAGTATTTT.

This sequence joins TRBV19 and TRBJ1-4, with no clear D. The germline V gene encodes CDR1 LNHDA and CDR2 SQIVND (reference sequence). V was cut by 1 base and J by 4 bases, with 10 bases left in between. CDR3 length equals 15 residues. The CDR3 sequence is CASSIGARRNEKLFF. The CDR3 DNA is TGTGCCAGTAGTATAGGGGCGAGACGTAATGAAAAACTGTTTTTT.

The chain recombines TRBV5-1 with TRBJ1-4, with 10 bases identical to TRBD1. V was pared by 6 bases and J by 7 bases, with 9 bases of the junction left unmatched. Germline CDR1 reads SGHRS; CDR2 reads YFSETQ. The CDR3 totals 15 residues. The DNA of the CDR3 is TGCGCCAGCACGCTGACAGGGACAGGGGTTGAAAAACTGTTTTTT. Its translation is CASTLTGTGVEKLFF. The variable domain in full, completed from reference TRBV5-1 and TRBJ1-4, reads KAGVTQTPRYLIKTRGQQVTLSCSPISGHRSVSWYQQTPGQGLQFLFEYFSETQRNKGNFPGRFSGRQFSNSRSEMNVSTLELGDSALYLCASTLTGTGVEKLFFGSGTQLSVL.

A few counts support this clone. The V gene is TRBV7-9, the J gene TRBJ2-7; perhaps TRBD1 as D (6 bases). The CDR3 extends over 14 amino acids. CDR1 SEHNR and CDR2 FQNEAQ come from the germline V gene (reference sequence). V dropped 6 bases and J dropped 0 bases, with 12 bases sitting between them. CDR3 sequence (DNA): TGTGCCAGCAGGAGGGACACCAGCTCCTACGAGCAGTACTTC. This encodes CASRRDTSSYEQYF.

The rearrangement joins TRBV30 to TRBJ2-5; D is uncertain. Germline lookup yields CDR1 GTSNPN and CDR2 SVGIG (reference sequence). V lost 5 bases to trimming and J lost 7 bases, with 14 bases between them. The CDR3 has 12 residues. The CDR3 DNA is TGTGCCTGGTCAATGCGGTTTGGGACCCAGTACTTC. Translation: CAWSMRFGTQYF.

This chain links TRBV10-3 with TRBJ1-2; the match to TRBD1 covers 9 bases. The CDR3 runs 12 residues. Germline V CDR1 and CDR2: ENHRY, SYGVKD. V shed 10 bases, J shed 7 bases, and the junction held 7 bases outside the gene matches. CDR3 region: CATSGTGTGYTF. The CDR3 bases are TGTGCCACCTCGGGGACAGGGACTGGCTACACCTTC.

This rearrangement joins TRBV6-5 to TRBJ2-3; TRBD2 aligns across 7 bases. V dropped 0 bases and J dropped 3; count of bases not matched to a gene: 3. The germline V gene encodes CDR1 MNHEY and CDR2 SVGAGI. The CDR3 extends over 15 amino acids. The chain's CDR3 is CASSYSARGTDTQYF. CDR3 bases: TGTGCCAGCAGTTACTCGGCGCGGGGGACAGATACGCAGTATTTT.

This chain links TRBV6-5 with TRBJ2-7; D not certain. This CDR3 region has 14 residues. Germline values: CDR1 MNHEY, CDR2 SVGAGI. V shed 2 bases and J shed 0 bases, with 8 bases lying between them. CDR3 residues: CASSYGLSSYEQYF. CDR3 in DNA: TGTGCCAGCAGTTACGGGCTATCCTCCTACGAGCAGTACTTC.

The CDR3 here is CASSYLGTGFTYEQYF. The CDR3 nucleotides are TGTGCCAGCAGTTACTTGGGGACAGGGTTCACCTACGAGCAGTACTTC. This chain links TRBV6-5 with TRBJ2-7; 9 bases are shared with TRBD1. This CDR3 is built from 16 residues. After removal of 1 base from V and 2 bases from J, the junction contained 6 bases not matched to a gene. CDR1 MNHEY and CDR2 SVGAGI come from the germline V gene.

V usage is TRBV20-1 and J usage is TRBJ1-3; tentatively, D is TRBD1 (5 bases). The germline V and J ends were trimmed by 5 bases and 4 bases, with 6 bases remaining between them. The CDR3 is 11 residues long. From germline, CDR1 is DFQATT and CDR2 SNEGSKA (reference sequence). In DNA form, the CDR3 reads TGCAGTGCTTACAGGGGAAACACCATATATTTT. This encodes CSAYRGNTIYF.

This chain links TRBV15 with TRBJ1-1, with D uncertain. The germline gives CDR1 LNHNV, CDR2 YYDKDF (reference sequence). V lost 1 base to trimming and J lost 5 bases, with 8 bases between them. This CDR3 contains 13 residues. CDR3 coding DNA: TGTGCCACCAGCAGAGGCGGAGGGACTGAAGCTTTCTTT. Translation: CATSRGGGTEAFF.

The chain combines TRBV15 with TRBJ1-6, with D maybe TRBD1 (5 bases). The CDR3 runs 15 residues. Germline assignment: CDR1 LNHNV and CDR2 YYDKDF (reference sequence). Trimming shortened V by 4 bases and J by 2 bases, and 9 bases separated the two germline ends. CDR3 sequence: CATSTGITYNSPLHF. CDR3 in DNA: TGTGCCACCAGCACAGGGATAACCTATAATTCACCCCTCCACTTT.

The rearrangement uses TRBV11-2 and TRBJ2-1, with TRBD2 matching over 10 bases. The V and J ends lost 2 bases and 5 bases, in that order; junction bases with no gene match: 15. This CDR3 spans 19 amino acids. CDR1 and CDR2 (germline): SGHAT, FQNNGV. The CDR3, as DNA: TGTGCCAGCAGCTTATCCATACACTATCTAGCGGGGGAGAACAATGAGCAGTTCTTC. It is translated as CASSLSIHYLAGENNEQFF.

The rearrangement uses TRBV19 and TRBJ1-2; TRBD1 is a possible D gene (6 bases). This CDR3 has 12 amino acids. V dropped 4 bases and J dropped 5 bases, with 8 bases sitting between them. Germline V gene sequence: CDR1 LNHDA, CDR2 SQIVND (reference sequence). The CDR3 protein is CASSTGQYGYTF. DNA of the CDR3: TGTGCCAGTAGTACCGGACAGTATGGCTACACCTTC.

This clone appeared a single time. V is TRBV19 and J is TRBJ2-1; tentative D call: TRBD2 (6 bases). CDR1 is LNHDA and CDR2 is SQIVND in the germline V gene (reference sequence). This CDR3 is 13 amino acids long. Trimming removed 3 bases at V and 7 bases at J, with 10 bases between. CDR3: CASSISSVNEQFF. CDR3 sequence (DNA): TGTGCCAGTAGTATCTCTAGCGTGAATGAGCAGTTCTTC.

The CDR3 reads CASSIGRYSNQPQHF. CDR3 sequence (DNA): TGTGCCAGTAGTATTGGGAGGTATAGCAATCAGCCCCAGCATTTT. V gene TRBV19 combines with J gene TRBJ1-5; D ambiguous. Germline CDR1 reads LNHDA; CDR2 reads SQIVND (reference sequence). CDR3 length equals 15 residues. V gave up 3 bases and J gave up 0 bases, with 9 bases separating them.

In DNA form, the CDR3 reads TGTGCCAGCCGCGCTAATTCACCCCTCCACTTT. This gives the protein CASRANSPLHF. The V and J genes are TRBV2 and TRBJ1-6; D is unclear. V was shortened by 8 bases and J by 6 bases, with 5 bases between the two germline ends. Germline V gives CDR1 SNHLY, CDR2 FYNNEI. This CDR3 is built from 11 residues.

The V call is TRBV14, the J call TRBJ1-6; D may be TRBD1 (5 bases). Trimming stripped 6 bases from V and 10 bases from J, with 16 bases between. This CDR3 is 14 amino acids long. The germline V gene encodes CDR1 SGHDN and CDR2 FVKESK. The CDR3 spells CASSAGFFGSPLHF. For the CDR3, the DNA is TGTGCCAGCAGTGCAGGGTTTTTCGGCTCACCCCTCCACTTT.